This T cell receptor beta chain was sequenced for a study of blood T cell repertoires in COVID-19. Study information: COVID-19 samples from acute and convalescent phases originated in the United States, Italy and Spain. In each case, the material was cDNA or gDNA derived from T cells, B-cell-depleted T cells, or PBMCs.

This CDR3 has 15 amino acids. Looked up from germline, CDR1 is MNHEY and CDR2 is SVGAGI. Trimming stripped 0 bases from V and 1 base from J, with 9 bases between. Original processing methods: Reference gene primer amplification gave nucleated cell count estimates. Generated by immunoSEQ multiplex PCR, the TCRdb table keeps only in-frame clones and is missing some. D and trimming come from the DNA, and the V and J calls and clone size come from that table. The sample lists 100,000 to 150,000 clones, around 82% occurring once. The chain couples TRBV6-5 to TRBJ1-1; D gene uncertain. The material sequenced was peripheral blood. This sequence was found in a man aged 55 to 70 with acute or convalescent COVID-19. In DNA form, the CDR3 reads TGTGCCAGCAGTTACTCGCCCCCAGGGAACACTGAAGCTTTCTTT. Translating it yields CASSYSPPGNTEAFF.